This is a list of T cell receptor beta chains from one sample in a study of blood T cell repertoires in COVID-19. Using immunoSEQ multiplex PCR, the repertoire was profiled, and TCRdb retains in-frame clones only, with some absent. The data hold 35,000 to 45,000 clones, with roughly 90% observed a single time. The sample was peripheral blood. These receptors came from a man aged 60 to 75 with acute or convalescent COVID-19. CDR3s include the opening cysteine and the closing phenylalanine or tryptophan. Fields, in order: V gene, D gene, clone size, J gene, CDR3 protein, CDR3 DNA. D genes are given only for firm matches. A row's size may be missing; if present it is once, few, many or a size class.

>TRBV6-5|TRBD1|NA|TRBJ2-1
CASRRDSYNEQFF
TGTGCCAGCAGGAGGGACAGTTACAATGAGCAGTTCTTC
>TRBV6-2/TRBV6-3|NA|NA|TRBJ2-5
CASSLSAPGTQYF
TGTGCCAGCAGTTTGTCGGCCCCAGGGACCCAGTACTTC
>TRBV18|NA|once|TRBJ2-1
CASSPSRGGYNEQFF
TGTGCCAGCTCACCATCAAGGGGCGGCTACAATGAGCAGTTCTTC
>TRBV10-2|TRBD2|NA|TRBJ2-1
CASSDSGGTYNEQFF
TGCGCCAGCAGTGATAGCGGGGGAACCTACAATGAGCAGTTCTTC
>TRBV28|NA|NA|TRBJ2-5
CASAYTTGPFDPKETQYF
TGTGCCAGCGCCTACACGACAGGCCCATTCGACCCTAAAGAGACCCAGTACTTC
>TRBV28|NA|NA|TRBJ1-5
CASLGSGNQPQHF
TGTGCCAGCTTAGGAAGCGGCAATCAGCCCCAGCATTTT
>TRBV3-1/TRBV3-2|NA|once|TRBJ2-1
CASSRPHSNEQFF
TGTGCCAGCAGCCGTCCCCATTCCAATGAGCAGTTCTTC
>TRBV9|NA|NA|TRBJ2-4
CASSPGPSSIQYF
TGTGCCAGCAGCCCTGGGCCGTCGTCCATTCAGTACTTC
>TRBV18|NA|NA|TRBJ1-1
CASSRWNLDNMNTEAFF
TGTGCCAGCTCACGCTGGAATCTGGACAACATGAACACTGAAGCTTTCTTT
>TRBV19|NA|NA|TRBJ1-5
CASSRGDGNNQPQHF
TGTGCCAGTAGTAGGGGAGACGGGAACAATCAGCCCCAGCATTTT
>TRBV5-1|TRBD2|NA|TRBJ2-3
CASSGLLAGGADTQYF
TGCGCCAGCAGCGGACTCCTAGCGGGAGGGGCAGATACGCAGTATTTT
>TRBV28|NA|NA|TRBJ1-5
CASSPRDWHENQPQHF
TGTGCCAGCAGCCCCCGGGACTGGCATGAAAATCAGCCCCAGCATTTT
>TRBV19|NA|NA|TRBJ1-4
CASRTDRRLDEKLFF
TGTGCCAGTAGGACCGACAGAAGACTAGACGAAAAACTGTTTTTT
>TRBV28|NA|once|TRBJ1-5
CASSWGLSNQPQHF
TGTGCCAGCAGTTGGGGACTTAGCAATCAGCCCCAGCATTTT
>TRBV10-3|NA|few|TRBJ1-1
CAISEPNTEAFF
TGTGCCATCAGTGAGCCAAACACTGAAGCTTTCTTT
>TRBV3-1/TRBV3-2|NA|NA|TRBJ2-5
CASSQDTGTGETQYF
TGTGCCAGCAGCCAAGATACAGGGACGGGAGAGACCCAGTACTTC
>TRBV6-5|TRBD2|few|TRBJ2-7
CASSYLGRGIRYEQYF
TGTGCCAGCAGTTACTTGGGGAGGGGAATTAGGTACGAGCAGTACTTC
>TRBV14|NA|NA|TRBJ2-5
CASSLAGPRKTQYF
TGTGCCAGCAGCCTGGCAGGGCCGAGGAAGACCCAGTACTTC
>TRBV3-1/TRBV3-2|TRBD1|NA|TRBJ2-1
CASSGDRIYNEQFF
TGTGCCAGCAGCGGGGACAGAATCTACAATGAGCAGTTCTTC
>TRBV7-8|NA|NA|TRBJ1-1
CASSFNDYTEAFF
TGTGCCAGCAGCTTCAATGACTACACTGAAGCTTTCTTT
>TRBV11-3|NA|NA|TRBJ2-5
CASSSTSSGWETQYF
TGTGCCAGCAGCTCCACTTCGTCGGGTTGGGAGACCCAGTACTTC
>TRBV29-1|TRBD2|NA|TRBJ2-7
CSALADSYEQYF
TGCAGCGCTCTAGCGGACTCCTACGAGCAGTACTTC
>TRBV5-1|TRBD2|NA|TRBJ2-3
CASSFPLAGGPRDTQYF
TGCGCCAGCAGTTTTCCACTAGCGGGAGGGCCAAGGGATACGCAGTATTTT
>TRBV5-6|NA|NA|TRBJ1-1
CVSSRVMNTEAFF
TGTGTATCTTCGAGGGTGATGAACACTGAAGCTTTCTTT
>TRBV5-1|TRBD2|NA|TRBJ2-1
CASSLPSSGRAGEQFF
TGCGCCAGCAGCTTACCCTCTAGCGGGAGGGCCGGTGAGCAGTTCTTC
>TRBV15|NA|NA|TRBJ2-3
CATSRDLSDTQYF
TGTGCCACCAGCAGAGATCTGTCAGATACGCAGTATTTT
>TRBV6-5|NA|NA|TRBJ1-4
CASSLLGGDEKLFF
TGTGCCAGCAGTTTGTTAGGAGGTGATGAAAAACTGTTTTTT
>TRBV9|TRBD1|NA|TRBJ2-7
CASSPLTGTGGYEQYF
TGTGCCAGCAGCCCTCTAACCGGGACAGGGGGTTACGAGCAGTACTTC